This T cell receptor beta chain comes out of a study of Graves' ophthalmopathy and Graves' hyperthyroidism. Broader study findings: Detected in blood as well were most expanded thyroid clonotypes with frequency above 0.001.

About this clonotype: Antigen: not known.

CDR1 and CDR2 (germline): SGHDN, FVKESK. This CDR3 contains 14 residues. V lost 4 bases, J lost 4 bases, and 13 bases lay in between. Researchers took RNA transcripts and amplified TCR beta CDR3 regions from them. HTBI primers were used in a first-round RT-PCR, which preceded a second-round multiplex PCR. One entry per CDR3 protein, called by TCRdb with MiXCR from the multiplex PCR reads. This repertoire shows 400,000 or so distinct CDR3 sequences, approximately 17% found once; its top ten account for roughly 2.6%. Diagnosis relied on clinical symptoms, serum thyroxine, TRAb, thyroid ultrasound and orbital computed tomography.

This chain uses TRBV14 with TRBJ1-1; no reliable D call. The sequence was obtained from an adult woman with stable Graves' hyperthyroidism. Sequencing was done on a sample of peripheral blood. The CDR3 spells CASSPFPGSTEAFF. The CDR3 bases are TGTGCCAGCAGCCCCTTTCCTGGGAGCACTGAAGCTTTCTTT. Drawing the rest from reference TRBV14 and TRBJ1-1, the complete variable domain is EAGVTQFPSHSVIEKGQTVTLRCDPISGHDNLYWYRRVMGKEIKFLLHFVKESKQDESGMPNNRFLAERTGGTYSTLKVQPAELEDSGVYFCASSPFPGSTEAFFGQGTRLTVV.